A selection of T cell receptor beta chains follows, all from one sample in a study of shared T cell receptors in the human thymus. Sequenced by immunoSEQ multiplex PCR; TCRdb stores in-frame clones only, minus some. Of 640,000 or so clones in the sample, more than 70% were seen once. The same data also went into a second study, on human thymus T cells.

Sequencing was carried out using thymocytes. These receptors were obtained from a boy under two years old with a congenital heart defect. CDR3s include the opening cysteine and the closing phenylalanine or tryptophan. Each record gives: D gene, J gene, clone size, V gene, CDR3 protein, CDR3 DNA. The D gene is left open where the match is weak. The listing skips clone size in some rows; elsewhere it reads once, few, many or a size class.

D: .; J: TRBJ2-1; size: .; V: TRBV4-3; CDR3: CASSQDSGGILVNEQFF; DNA: TGCGCCAGCAGCCAAGATAGCGGAGGGATCTTGGTCAATGAGCAGTTCTTC
D: TRBD2; J: TRBJ2-5; size: .; V: TRBV4-3; CDR3: CASSQDVSGRVEETQYF; DNA: TGCGCCAGCAGCCAAGATGTTAGCGGGAGGGTAGAAGAGACCCAGTACTTC
D: .; J: TRBJ2-7; size: once; V: TRBV7-2; CDR3: CASSSKDSHHEQYF; DNA: TGTGCCAGCAGCTCAAAGGACTCTCACCACGAGCAGTACTTC
D: .; J: TRBJ1-5; size: once; V: TRBV5-6; CDR3: CASSWGQGFNQPQHF; DNA: TGTGCCAGCAGCTGGGGGCAGGGTTTCAATCAGCCCCAGCATTTT
D: .; J: TRBJ2-7; size: few; V: TRBV28; CDR3: CASSSTFRGPYSYEQYF; DNA: TGTGCCAGCAGCTCGACCTTCAGGGGCCCCTACTCGTACGAGCAGTACTTC
D: .; J: TRBJ2-3; size: .; V: TRBV18; CDR3: CASSPRDTKAPDTQYF; DNA: TGTGCCAGCTCACCACGGGACACCAAGGCCCCAGATACGCAGTATTTT
D: TRBD2; J: TRBJ2-7; size: .; V: TRBV11-3; CDR3: CASSLLAGTSYEQYF; DNA: TGTGCCAGCAGCTTGCTAGCGGGGACCTCCTACGAGCAGTACTTC
D: .; J: TRBJ2-1; size: .; V: TRBV6-5; CDR3: CASSTQADEQFF; DNA: TGTGCCAGCAGTACCCAAGCGGACGAGCAGTTCTTC
D: .; J: TRBJ1-6; size: .; V: TRBV14; CDR3: CASSQVGDRRHSPLHF; DNA: TGTGCCAGCAGCCAAGTGGGTGACAGGAGGCATTCACCCCTCCACTTT
D: .; J: TRBJ2-7; size: once; V: TRBV12-2; CDR3: CASRLGRGQGPYEQYF; DNA: TGTGCAAGTCGCTTAGGTCGCGGACAGGGGCCCTACGAGCAGTACTTC
D: .; J: TRBJ2-1; size: .; V: TRBV5-1; CDR3: CASSVGKRNEQFF; DNA: TGCGCCAGCAGTGTCGGTAAACGAAATGAGCAGTTCTTC
D: TRBD1; J: TRBJ2-7; size: .; V: TRBV5-1; CDR3: CASSKRDRGIFHEQYF; DNA: TGCGCCAGCAGCAAGAGGGACAGGGGTATATTCCACGAGCAGTACTTC
D: .; J: TRBJ1-1; size: .; V: TRBV4-1; CDR3: CASSQERGNTEAFF; DNA: TGCGCCAGCAGCCAAGAACGGGGAAACACTGAAGCTTTCTTT
D: .; J: TRBJ1-4; size: .; V: TRBV29-1; CDR3: CSVKTATNEKLFF; DNA: TGCAGCGTTAAAACTGCAACTAATGAAAAACTGTTTTTT
D: .; J: TRBJ1-1; size: once; V: TRBV11-2; CDR3: CASSTDTTEAFF; DNA: TGTGCCAGCAGCACCGACACAACTGAAGCTTTCTTT
D: TRBD2; J: TRBJ2-7; size: once; V: TRBV2; CDR3: CASSGGLAGSYEQYF; DNA: TGTGCCAGCAGTGGGGGACTAGCGGGCTCCTACGAGCAGTACTTC
D: TRBD2; J: TRBJ2-7; size: once; V: TRBV27; CDR3: CASSLRLAGYEQYF; DNA: TGTGCCAGCAGTTTAAGGCTAGCGGGCTACGAGCAGTACTTC
D: .; J: TRBJ1-1; size: .; V: TRBV19; CDR3: CASSAGPPLRNTEAFF; DNA: TGTGCCAGTAGTGCTGGGCCCCCACTCCGGAACACTGAAGCTTTCTTT
D: TRBD1; J: TRBJ1-6; size: .; V: TRBV25-1; CDR3: CASSDRDSDNSPLHF; DNA: TGTGCCAGCAGTGACCGGGACAGTGATAATTCACCCCTCCACTTT
D: TRBD1; J: TRBJ1-1; size: .; V: TRBV29-1; CDR3: CSVIGQGGTEAFF; DNA: TGCAGCGTCATTGGACAGGGAGGGACTGAAGCTTTCTTT
D: TRBD2; J: TRBJ2-7; size: .; V: TRBV4-2; CDR3: CASSHRLAGTYEQYF; DNA: TGTGCCAGCAGCCATCGACTAGCGGGGACCTACGAGCAGTACTTC
D: .; J: TRBJ2-1; size: .; V: TRBV12-5; CDR3: CASGFTYNEQFF; DNA: TGTGCTAGTGGGTTTACCTACAATGAGCAGTTCTTC
D: .; J: TRBJ2-7; size: few; V: TRBV14; CDR3: CASSQDLKGTYYEQYF; DNA: TGTGCCAGCAGCCAAGATCTTAAGGGGACTTACTACGAGCAGTACTTC
D: .; J: TRBJ2-1; size: .; V: TRBV5-1; CDR3: CASSLVGGKSYNEQFF; DNA: TGCGCCAGCAGCTTGGTTGGAGGGAAATCCTACAATGAGCAGTTCTTC
D: .; J: TRBJ1-3; size: few; V: TRBV18; CDR3: CASSPQETGRSGNTIYF; DNA: TGTGCCAGCTCACCACAAGAGACAGGACGCTCTGGAAACACCATATATTTT
D: .; J: TRBJ2-2; size: .; V: TRBV28; CDR3: CASSIGEQGGTGELFF; DNA: TGTGCCAGCAGTATTGGCGAGCAGGGTGGAACCGGGGAGCTGTTTTTT
D: .; J: TRBJ1-2; size: .; V: TRBV19; CDR3: CASRGTGLAYGYTF; DNA: TGTGCCAGTAGGGGAACAGGGCTCGCCTATGGCTACACCTTC
D: TRBD1; J: TRBJ1-2; size: .; V: TRBV5-8; CDR3: CASNRNRGNRYGYTF; DNA: TGTGCCAGCAATCGTAACAGGGGGAATCGCTATGGCTACACCTTC
D: TRBD1; J: TRBJ1-4; size: .; V: TRBV5-6; CDR3: CASSLRGTGNEKLFF; DNA: TGTGCCAGCAGTCTTAGAGGGACAGGGAATGAAAAACTGTTTTTT
D: .; J: TRBJ1-1; size: .; V: TRBV4-1; CDR3: CASSQDLPLRAFF; DNA: TGCGCCAGCAGCCAAGATCTTCCTCTCCGGGCTTTCTTT
D: .; J: TRBJ1-5; size: .; V: TRBV21-1; CDR3: CASSNTGQGVRKFSNQPQHF; DNA: TGTGCCAGCAGCAATACCGGACAGGGGGTAAGAAAGTTTAGCAATCAGCCCCAGCATTTT
D: TRBD1; J: TRBJ1-4; size: .; V: TRBV5-1; CDR3: CASSSDREGEKLFF; DNA: TGCGCCAGCAGCTCGGACAGGGAGGGTGAAAAACTGTTTTTT
D: .; J: TRBJ1-4; size: .; V: TRBV19; CDR3: CASSAYRAQTNEKLFF; DNA: TGTGCCAGTAGTGCCTACAGGGCTCAAACTAATGAAAAACTGTTTTTT
D: .; J: TRBJ2-1; size: .; V: TRBV7-6; CDR3: CASSHKPSAIDYNEQFF; DNA: TGTGCCAGCAGTCACAAGCCTAGCGCAATCGACTACAATGAGCAGTTCTTC
D: .; J: TRBJ2-2; size: .; V: TRBV4-3; CDR3: CASSQELPLNGELFF; DNA: TGCGCCAGCAGCCAAGAACTCCCTCTAAACGGGGAGCTGTTTTTT
D: .; J: TRBJ1-4; size: once; V: TRBV7-8; CDR3: CASSPKEQKPTTNEKLFF; DNA: TGTGCCAGCAGCCCTAAGGAACAGAAGCCCACAACTAATGAAAAACTGTTTTTT